The 13 T cell receptor beta chains presented below share a single source sample, sequenced in a study of blood T cell repertoires in COVID-19. Assay used: immunoSEQ multiplex PCR; TCRdb lists only in-frame clones, some missing. The sample includes 200,000 to 250,000 clones, 88% of them seen just once. Input material: PBMCs or T cells enriched from blood (not recorded which). The receptors shown here come from a woman younger than 45 who had recovered from COVID-19.

This clone was found a few times. The rearrangement joins TRBV18 to TRBJ2-3; D gene ambiguous. Trimming stripped 0 bases from V and 1 base from J, with 8 bases between. The CDR3 extends over 15 amino acids. Germline V gives CDR1 KGHSH, CDR2 LQKENI. The CDR3 nucleotides read TGTGCCAGCTCACCACCTATCACGGGCACAGATACGCAGTATTTT. Its protein is CASSPPITGTDTQYF.

The gene calls are TRBV19 and TRBJ2-5; weak D call: TRBD1 (6 bases). Germline assignment: CDR1 LNHDA and CDR2 SQIVND (reference sequence). Between the trimmed V and J ends, which lost 5 bases and 1 base, there was a span of 8 bases. The CDR3 is made up of 13 amino acids. For the CDR3, the DNA is TGTGCCAGTAGTGTGACAGGCCAAGAGACCCAGTACTTC. Translating gives CASSVTGQETQYF.

The gene calls are TRBV27 and TRBJ1-6, with D tentatively TRBD1 (5 bases). The germline CDR1 and CDR2 sequences are MNHEY and SMNVEV (reference sequence). CDR3 size: 13 residues. The V end lost 6 bases, the J end lost 9 bases, and 12 bases lay between the germline ends. CDR3 bases: TGTGCCAGCAGGGACACAAGGGGTTCACCCCTCCACTTT. Protein product: CASRDTRGSPLHF.

The chain's CDR3 is CASSQVDRPFYGYTF. The CDR3 nucleotides are TGTGCCAGCAGCCAGGTGGACAGGCCCTTCTATGGCTACACCTTC. J is TRBJ1-2 and V is TRBV3-1 (or the pseudogene TRBV3-2); 7 bases are a match to TRBD1. Germline V CDR1 and CDR2: LGHDT, YNNKEL (reference sequence). The trim removed 3 bases at V and 4 bases at J, leaving 8 bases unmatched. CDR3 length equals 15 residues.

The chain carries TRBV11-1 and TRBJ1-5; TRBD1 might be the D (6 bases). Per germline, CDR1 SGHAT and CDR2 FQDESV (reference sequence). The CDR3 consists of 14 residues. Trimming removed 5 bases at V and 0 bases at J, with 8 bases between. This CDR3 is CASSPGDSNQPQHF. The CDR3 nucleotides read TGTGCCAGCAGCCCAGGGGATAGCAATCAGCCCCAGCATTTT.

This chain connects TRBV29-1 to TRBJ1-2; no definite D call. There are 13 residues in the CDR3. Germline CDR1 reads SQVTM; CDR2 reads ANQGSEA. V shed 3 bases and J shed 5 bases, with 13 bases lying between them. The CDR3 sequence is CSVDTEGGYGYTF. The CDR3 bases are TGCAGCGTTGATACGGAGGGAGGGTATGGCTACACCTTC.

The chain recombines TRBV5-1 with TRBJ2-1; 9 positions match TRBD2. V lost 3 bases, J lost 2 bases, and 3 bases stayed unmatched. Germline lookup yields CDR1 SGHRS and CDR2 YFSETQ. This CDR3 is 15 amino acids long. Here the CDR3 reads CASSSRGGTYNEQFF. The CDR3 DNA sequence: TGCGCCAGCAGCTCGCGGGGGGGAACCTACAATGAGCAGTTCTTC.

V gene TRBV11-3 combines with J gene TRBJ2-3; D is uncertain. The CDR3 runs to 14 residues. Germline CDR1 reads SGHNT; CDR2 reads YENEEA. The ends were cut back, 0 bases at V and 2 bases at J, with 6 bases in the middle. CDR3 in amino acids: CASSLETDTDTQYF. CDR3 bases: TGTGCCAGCAGCTTAGAAACAGACACAGATACGCAGTATTTT.

CDR3 sequence reads: CASSREQGSYEQYF. DNA for the CDR3: TGTGCCAGCTCACGAGAACAGGGGTCCTACGAGCAGTACTTC. This sequence joins TRBV18 and TRBJ2-7, with 7 bases matching TRBD1. The V gene's germline CDR1 is KGHSH and CDR2 LQKENI. The J segment lost 1 base and the V segment lost 4 bases, leaving 4 bases of the junction unmatched. This CDR3 region has 14 residues.

The J gene is TRBJ1-1, the V gene TRBV12-3 or TRBV12-4, with 9 positions matching TRBD1. J gave up 5 bases and V 7 bases, and 5 bases lay outside the gene matches. This CDR3 has 13 residues. Written as DNA, the CDR3 is TGTGCCAGCATGGGACAGGGTGGAACTGAAGCTTTCTTT. The encoded protein is CASMGQGGTEAFF.

The V and J genes are TRBV6-5 and TRBJ1-5, with 7 nucleotides matching TRBD1. Germline CDR1 reads MNHEY; CDR2 reads SVGAGI. The CDR3 covers 14 residues. The V and J ends lost 2 bases and 7 bases, in that order; junction bases with no gene match: 5. In DNA form, the CDR3 reads TGTGCCAGCAGTTACAAAGGGGGCGGGCAGCCCCAGCATTTT. Translated, it gives CASSYKGGGQPQHF.

The gene calls are TRBV19 and TRBJ1-6; 10 bases fit TRBD1. The CDR3 sequence is 16 residues long. J gave up 5 bases and V 3 bases, and 4 bases lay outside the gene matches. In germline, CDR1 is LNHDA, CDR2 SQIVND (reference sequence). In DNA, the CDR3 is TGTGCCAGTAGTATGGGACAGGGGTTGAATAATTCACCCCTCCACTTT. Translating it yields CASSMGQGLNNSPLHF. The variable domain in full, with the rest retrieved from reference TRBV19 and TRBJ1-6, is DGGITQSPKYLFRKEGQNVTLSCEQNLNHDAMYWYRQDPGQGLRLIYYSQIVNDFQKGDIAEGYSVSREKKESFPLTVTSAQKNPTAFYLCASSMGQGLNNSPLHFGNGTRLTVT.

The chain has TRBV5-1 and TRBJ2-3, with 13 bases matching TRBD2. This CDR3 has 17 residues. J lost 3 bases, V lost 2 bases, and 6 bases had no gene match. In germline, CDR1 is SGHRS, CDR2 YFSETQ. The chain's CDR3 is CASSLEGLAGETDTQYF. CDR3 nucleotides: TGCGCCAGCAGCTTAGAAGGACTAGCGGGGGAAACAGATACGCAGTATTTT.